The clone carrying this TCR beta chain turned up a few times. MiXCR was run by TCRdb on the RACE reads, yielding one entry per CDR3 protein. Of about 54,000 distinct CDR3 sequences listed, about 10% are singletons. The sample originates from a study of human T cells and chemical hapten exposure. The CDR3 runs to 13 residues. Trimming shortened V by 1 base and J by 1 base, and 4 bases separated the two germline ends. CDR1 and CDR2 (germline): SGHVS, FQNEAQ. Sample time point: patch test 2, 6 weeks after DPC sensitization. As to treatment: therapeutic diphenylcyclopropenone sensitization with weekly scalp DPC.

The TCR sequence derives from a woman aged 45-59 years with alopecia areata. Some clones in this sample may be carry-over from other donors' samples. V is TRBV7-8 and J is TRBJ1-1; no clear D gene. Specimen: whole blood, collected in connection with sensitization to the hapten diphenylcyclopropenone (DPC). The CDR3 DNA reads TGTGCCAGCAGCTTAGTACAGAACACTGAAGCTTTCTTT. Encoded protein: CASSLVQNTEAFF.